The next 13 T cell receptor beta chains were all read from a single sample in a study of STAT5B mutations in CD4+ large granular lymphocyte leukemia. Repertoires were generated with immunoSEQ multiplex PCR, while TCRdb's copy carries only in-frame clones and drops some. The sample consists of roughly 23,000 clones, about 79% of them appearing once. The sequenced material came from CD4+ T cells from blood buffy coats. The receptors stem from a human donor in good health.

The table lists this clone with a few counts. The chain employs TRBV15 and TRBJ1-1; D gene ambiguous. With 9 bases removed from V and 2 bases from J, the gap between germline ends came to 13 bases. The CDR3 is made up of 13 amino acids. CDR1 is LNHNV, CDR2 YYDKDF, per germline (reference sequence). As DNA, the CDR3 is TGTGCCACGACGATGGTGGGAAACACTGAAGCTTTCTTT. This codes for CATTMVGNTEAFF. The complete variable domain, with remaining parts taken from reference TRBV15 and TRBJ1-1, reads DAMVIQNPRYQVTQFGKPVTLSCSQTLNHNVMYWYQQKSSQAPKLLFHYYDKDFNNEADTPDNFQSRRPNTSFCFLDIRSPGLGDTAMYLCATTMVGNTEAFFGQGTRLTVV.

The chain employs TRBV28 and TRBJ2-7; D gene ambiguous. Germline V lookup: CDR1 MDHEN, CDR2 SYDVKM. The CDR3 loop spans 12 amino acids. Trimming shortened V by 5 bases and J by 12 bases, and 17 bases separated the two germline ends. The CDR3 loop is CASSISTPTLYF. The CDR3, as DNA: TGTGCCAGCAGTATATCCACACCAACGCTGTACTTC.

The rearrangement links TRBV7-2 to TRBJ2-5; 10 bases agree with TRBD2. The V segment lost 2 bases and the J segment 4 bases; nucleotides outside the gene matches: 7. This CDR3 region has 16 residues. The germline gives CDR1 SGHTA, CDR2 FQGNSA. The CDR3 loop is CASSLMLAGAGETQYF. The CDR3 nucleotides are TGTGCCAGCAGCTTAATGCTAGCGGGAGCTGGAGAGACCCAGTACTTC. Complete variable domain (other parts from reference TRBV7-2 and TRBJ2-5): GAGVSQSPSNKVTEKGKDVELRCDPISGHTALYWYRQSLGQGLEFLIYFQGNSAPDKSGLPSDRFSAERTGGSVSTLTIQRTQQEDSAVYLCASSLMLAGAGETQYFGPGTRLLVL.

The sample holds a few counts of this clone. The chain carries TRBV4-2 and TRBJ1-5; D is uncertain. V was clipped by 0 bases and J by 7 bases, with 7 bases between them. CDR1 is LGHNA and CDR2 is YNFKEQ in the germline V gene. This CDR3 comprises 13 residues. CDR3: CASSQDGFQPQHF. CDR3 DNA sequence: TGTGCCAGCAGCCAAGATGGGTTCCAGCCCCAGCATTTT.

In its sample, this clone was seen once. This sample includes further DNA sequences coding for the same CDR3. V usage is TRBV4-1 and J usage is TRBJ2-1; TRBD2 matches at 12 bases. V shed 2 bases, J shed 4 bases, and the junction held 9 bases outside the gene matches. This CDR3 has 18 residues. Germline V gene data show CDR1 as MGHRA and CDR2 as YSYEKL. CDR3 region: CASSQPVLAGGRYNEQFF. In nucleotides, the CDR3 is TGCGCCAGCAGCCAACCCGTACTAGCGGGAGGTAGGTACAATGAGCAGTTCTTC.

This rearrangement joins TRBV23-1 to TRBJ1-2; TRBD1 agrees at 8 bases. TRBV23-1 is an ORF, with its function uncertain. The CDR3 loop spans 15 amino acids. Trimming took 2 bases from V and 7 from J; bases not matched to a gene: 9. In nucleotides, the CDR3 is TGCGCCAGCAGTCAACGGACAGGGCATGTTCGTGGCTACACCTTC. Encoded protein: CASSQRTGHVRGYTF.

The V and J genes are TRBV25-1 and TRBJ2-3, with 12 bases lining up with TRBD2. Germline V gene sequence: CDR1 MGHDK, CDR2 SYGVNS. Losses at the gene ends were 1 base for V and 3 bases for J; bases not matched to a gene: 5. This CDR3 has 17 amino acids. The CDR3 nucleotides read TGTGCCAGCAGTGAATCCCGACTAGCGGGAGAAACAGATACGCAGTATTTT. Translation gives CASSESRLAGETDTQYF.

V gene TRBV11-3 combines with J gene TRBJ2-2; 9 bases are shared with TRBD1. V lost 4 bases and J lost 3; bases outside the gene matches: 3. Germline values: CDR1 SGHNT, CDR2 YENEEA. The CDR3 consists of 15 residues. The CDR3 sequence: CASSSDRGYTGELFF. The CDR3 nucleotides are TGTGCCAGCAGCTCGGACAGGGGATACACCGGGGAGCTGTTTTTT.

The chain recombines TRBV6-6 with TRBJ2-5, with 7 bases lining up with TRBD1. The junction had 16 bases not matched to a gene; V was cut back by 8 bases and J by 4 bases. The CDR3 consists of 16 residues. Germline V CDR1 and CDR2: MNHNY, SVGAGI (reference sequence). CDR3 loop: CASVPRRQGGGETQYF. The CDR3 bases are TGTGCCAGCGTACCAAGACGACAGGGTGGGGGAGAGACCCAGTACTTC.

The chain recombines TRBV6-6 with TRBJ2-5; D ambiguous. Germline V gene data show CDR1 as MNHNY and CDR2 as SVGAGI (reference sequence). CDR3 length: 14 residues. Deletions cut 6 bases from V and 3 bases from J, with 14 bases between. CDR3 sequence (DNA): TGTGCCAGCAGGTTTTTTATGGCAGAAGAGACCCAGTACTTC. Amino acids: CASRFFMAEETQYF.

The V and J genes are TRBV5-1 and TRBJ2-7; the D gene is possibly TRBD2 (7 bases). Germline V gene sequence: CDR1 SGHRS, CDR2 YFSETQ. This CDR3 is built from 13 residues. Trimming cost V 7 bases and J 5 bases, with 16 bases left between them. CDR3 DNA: TGCGCCAGCGTCGAGTGGGGGGGCGACGAGCAGTACTTC. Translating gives CASVEWGGDEQYF.

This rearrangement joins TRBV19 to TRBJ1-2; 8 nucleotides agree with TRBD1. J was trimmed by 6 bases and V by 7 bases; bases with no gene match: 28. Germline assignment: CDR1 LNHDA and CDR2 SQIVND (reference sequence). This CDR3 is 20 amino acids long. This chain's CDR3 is CASTTIWRLSRRTGNDGYTF. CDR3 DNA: TGTGCCAGTACCACTATCTGGCGCTTATCCCGACGGACAGGGAACGATGGCTACACCTTC.

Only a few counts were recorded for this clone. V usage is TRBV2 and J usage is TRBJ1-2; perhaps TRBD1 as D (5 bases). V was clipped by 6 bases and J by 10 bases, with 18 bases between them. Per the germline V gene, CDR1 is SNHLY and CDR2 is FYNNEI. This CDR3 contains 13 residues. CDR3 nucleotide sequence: TGTGCCAGCAGCTTGACAGAGACCGGCCCCTACACCTTC. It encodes CASSLTETGPYTF. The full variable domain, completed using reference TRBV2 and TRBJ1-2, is EPEVTQTPSHQVTQMGQEVILRCVPISNHLYFYWYRQILGQKVEFLVSFYNNEISEKSEIFDDQFSVERPDGSNFTLKIRSTKLEDSAMYFCASSLTETGPYTFGSGTRLTVV.